The 5 T cell receptor beta chains reported below all come from one sample, sequenced in a study of blood T cell repertoires in COVID-19. TCRdb's copy holds only in-frame clones and misses some; the assay was immunoSEQ multiplex PCR. Of fewer than 200,000 clones in the sample, approximately 90% were seen once. Sequenced material: peripheral blood. The receptors stem from a woman in her sixties or seventies with COVID-19, enrolled during active disease.

V usage is TRBV4-1 and J usage is TRBJ2-1; 11 nucleotides match TRBD2. J gave up 3 bases and V 5 bases, and 6 bases lay outside the gene matches. The CDR3 sequence is 16 residues long. Germline V CDR1 and CDR2: MGHRA, YSYEKL. As DNA, the CDR3 is TGCGCCAGCAGCGTCCTACTAGCGGGAGACTACAATGAGCAGTTCTTC. It translates to CASSVLLAGDYNEQFF.

The chain carries TRBV14 and TRBJ2-7, with unresolved D. This CDR3 has 11 residues. Per the germline V gene, CDR1 is SGHDN and CDR2 is FVKESK. V was pared by 6 bases and J by 1 base, with 4 bases between. The CDR3 loop is CASSQSYEQYF. DNA for the CDR3: TGTGCCAGCAGTCAGTCCTACGAGCAGTACTTC.

J is TRBJ2-1 and V is TRBV19; TRBD2 matches at 9 bases. Germline CDR1 reads LNHDA; CDR2 reads SQIVND (reference sequence). The CDR3 covers 15 residues. Trimming at V came to 5 bases and at J to 9 bases, leaving 11 bases not matched to a gene. CDR3 amino acids: CASSAGASGTGEQFF. CDR3 sequence (DNA): TGTGCCAGTAGTGCTGGGGCTAGCGGGACTGGTGAGCAGTTCTTC.

DNA for the CDR3: TGTGCCAGCAGCAATAACCGGAGCTCCTATAATTCACCCCTCCACTTT. Translation: CASSNNRSSYNSPLHF. This chain uses TRBV21-1 with TRBJ1-6. TRBV21-1 is designated a pseudogene. This CDR3 is 16 amino acids long.

The rearrangement joins TRBV7-8 to TRBJ2-5; no firm D call. The V end lost 1 base, the J end lost 4 bases, and 16 bases lay between the germline ends. The CDR3 spans 16 residues. Germline V gives CDR1 SGHVS, CDR2 FQNEAQ. CDR3 in amino acids: CASSLGGASLGETQYF. The CDR3 DNA is TGTGCCAGCAGCTTAGGTGGAGCCTCCTTGGGAGAGACCCAGTACTTC.